The 19 T cell receptor beta chains in this list originate from one sample, sequenced in a study of OX40 agonist ivuxolimab in advanced cancers. Libraries were constructed by the immunoSEQ multiplex PCR assay. This is the immuneACCESS table as TCRdb keeps it, with only in-frame sequences that have V and J called. A part of the clones is gone; compared with another copy, unresolved V genes explain less than half, and the rest is unexplained. This sample holds about 60,000 clones; around 80% were observed only once. Jointly, the top ten make up 3% to 3.5% of the sample. The source was CD4+ or CD8+ T cells sorted from blood, collected in a trial of the OX40 agonist ivuxolimab. Receptors were obtained from an adult with an advanced solid tumor such as melanoma, head and neck, liver or kidney cancer.

The chain uses TRBV14 and TRBJ1-3; 10 bases are shared with TRBD1. The trim removed 4 bases at V and 5 bases at J, leaving 8 bases unmatched. The V gene's germline CDR1 is SGHDN and CDR2 FVKESK. The CDR3 extends over 16 amino acids. The CDR3 spells CASSPTGGQGRNTIYF. The DNA for the CDR3 is TGTGCCAGCAGCCCGACCGGGGGACAGGGGAGAAACACCATATATTTT.

This rearrangement joins TRBV30 to TRBJ1-2; D possibly corresponds to TRBD1 (6 bases). Germline loops: CDR1 GTSNPN, CDR2 SVGIG (reference sequence). Trimming removed 4 bases from V and 5 bases from J, with 20 bases in between. The CDR3 spans 15 residues. The CDR3 sequence: CAWILKGVAGYGYTF. In DNA, the CDR3 is TGTGCCTGGATCCTAAAGGGGGTTGCGGGATATGGCTACACCTTC.

CDR3 bases: TGTGCCAGCAGAGGAACGTGGCGAACCGGGGAGCTGTTTTTT. Translation gives CASRGTWRTGELFF. V usage is TRBV2 and J usage is TRBJ2-2; D gene ambiguous. The CDR3 runs 14 residues. Looked up from germline, CDR1 is SNHLY and CDR2 is FYNNEI. Trimming shortened V by 6 bases and J by 5 bases, and 13 bases separated the two germline ends. Complete variable domain (other parts from reference TRBV2 and TRBJ2-2): EPEVTQTPSHQVTQMGQEVILRCVPISNHLYFYWYRQILGQKVEFLVSFYNNEISEKSEIFDDQFSVERPDGSNFTLKIRSTKLEDSAMYFCASRGTWRTGELFFGEGSRLTVL.

The chain combines TRBV18 with TRBJ2-7; D is undetermined. The CDR3 contains 15 residues. Trimming stripped 2 bases from V and 3 bases from J, with 14 bases between. CDR1 and CDR2 (germline): KGHSH, LQKENI. CDR3 sequence: CASSPNSQVVYEQYF. CDR3 bases: TGTGCCAGCTCACCAAACTCGCAGGTCGTCTACGAGCAGTACTTC.

V usage is TRBV11-2 and J usage is TRBJ2-1, with 9 nucleotides matching TRBD2. The CDR3 extends over 14 amino acids. After removal of 5 bases from V and 9 bases from J, the junction contained 8 bases not matched to a gene. CDR1 SGHAT and CDR2 FQNNGV come from the germline V gene. The CDR3 region has the DNA TGTGCCAGCAGCGTGGGACTAGCCCTGGGTGAGCAGTTCTTC. Translating it yields CASSVGLALGEQFF.

The J gene is TRBJ2-7, the V gene TRBV14; a possible D gene is TRBD2 (5 bases). This CDR3 contains 15 residues. V shed 0 bases and J shed 0 bases, with 9 bases lying between them. Per germline, CDR1 SGHDN and CDR2 FVKESK. This CDR3 reads CASSQERAYSYEQYF. The CDR3 nucleotides are TGTGCCAGCAGCCAAGAGCGGGCCTACTCCTACGAGCAGTACTTC.

This clone turned up a few times. This rearrangement joins TRBV15 to TRBJ2-7; 9 bases are shared with TRBD2. CDR3 length: 14 residues. Trimming cost V 5 bases and J 12 bases; bases outside gene matches: 14. Germline V gene sequence: CDR1 LNHNV, CDR2 YYDKDF (reference sequence). The CDR3 bases are TGTGCCACCAGCGGAGGGAGCGGGAGGAGGCCGAGGTACTTC. Its protein product is CATSGGSGRRPRYF. The full variable domain, rest sourced from reference TRBV15 and TRBJ2-7, is DAMVIQNPRYQVTQFGKPVTLSCSQTLNHNVMYWYQQKSSQAPKLLFHYYDKDFNNEADTPDNFQSRRPNTSFCFLDIRSPGLGDTAMYLCATSGGSGRRPRYFGPGTRLTVT.

The chain recombines TRBV5-5 with TRBJ2-1; D gene uncertain. The CDR3 is made up of 14 amino acids. The V end was cut by 0 bases, the J end by 2 bases, with 6 bases between. Germline V gene data show CDR1 as SGHKS and CDR2 as YYEKEE (reference sequence). The CDR3 loop is CASSLEAAYNEQFF. CDR3 sequence (DNA): TGTGCCAGCAGCTTGGAGGCAGCCTACAATGAGCAGTTCTTC.

The V gene is TRBV5-1, the J gene TRBJ1-1; 8 bases fit TRBD1. Germline-derived CDR1 and CDR2 are SGHRS and YFSETQ. The CDR3 contains 15 residues. With V trimmed by 0 bases and J by 2 bases, 3 bases remained unmatched. CDR3 coding DNA: TGCGCCAGCAGCTTGGTAACAGGGGGTAACACTGAAGCTTTCTTT. Translation gives CASSLVTGGNTEAFF.

Only one count was recorded for this clone. This chain connects TRBV6-5 to TRBJ2-7; 7 nucleotides match TRBD1. From germline, CDR1 is MNHEY and CDR2 SVGAGI. The CDR3 runs 14 residues. Trimming took 5 bases from V and 7 from J; bases not matched to a gene: 11. In DNA form, the CDR3 reads TGTGCCAGCAGTGGTGGGGACAGTCGTCCGGAGCAGTACTTC. It codes for CASSGGDSRPEQYF.

This clone turned up a few times. The genes are TRBV23-1 and TRBJ2-1, with D perhaps matching TRBD1 (5 bases). TRBV23-1 is designated an ORF whose function remains uncertain. The CDR3 contains 13 residues. Trimming took off 2 bases at V and 7 bases at J, with 9 bases between the two ends. The CDR3 DNA reads as TGCGCCAGCAGTCAAGACAGTAGGAATGAGCAGTTCTTC. It is translated as CASSQDSRNEQFF.

This chain connects TRBV9 to TRBJ2-2; D is uncertain. Between the trimmed V and J ends, which lost 2 bases and 3 bases, there was a span of 8 bases. The CDR3 has 14 amino acids. Germline V gene data show CDR1 as SGDLS and CDR2 as YYNGEE. CDR3 residues: CASSVIGDTGELFF. As DNA, the CDR3 is TGTGCCAGCAGCGTCATAGGTGACACCGGGGAGCTGTTTTTT.

The chain employs TRBV5-1 and TRBJ2-6; 13 nucleotides line up with TRBD2. The V gene's germline CDR1 is SGHRS and CDR2 YFSETQ. With 0 bases clipped from V and 0 bases from J, the junction kept 12 bases outside the gene matches. The CDR3 consists of 22 residues. The CDR3 DNA reads TGCGCCAGCAGCTTGGATTCGCGACTAGCGGGAGGCGCGGGCTCTGGGGCCAACGTCCTGACTTTC. The encoded protein is CASSLDSRLAGGAGSGANVLTF.

This rearrangement joins TRBV2 to TRBJ1-1; D remains unclear. CDR3 length equals 14 residues. V was pared by 6 bases and J by 4 bases, with 15 bases between. Germline V lookup: CDR1 SNHLY, CDR2 FYNNEI. The CDR3: CASRPYSDPTEAFF. The DNA of the CDR3 is TGTGCCAGCAGACCCTACAGCGACCCCACTGAAGCTTTCTTT.

The rearrangement links TRBV6-1 to TRBJ1-2, with 8 bases that match TRBD1. Trimming removed 4 bases from V and 5 bases from J; junction bases left unmatched: 18. The length of the CDR3 is 18 residues. Germline V gene data show CDR1 as MNHNS and CDR2 as SASEGT. This chain's CDR3 is CASSVSGTGSSLLYGYTF. The CDR3 DNA reads as TGTGCCAGCAGTGTCTCCGGGACAGGCTCCTCTCTACTATATGGCTACACCTTC.

As DNA, the CDR3 is TGTGCCAGTAGTGACAGGCCGATGAACACTGAAGCTTTCTTT. Amino acids: CASSDRPMNTEAFF. This chain connects TRBV19 to TRBJ1-1, with a tentative D call TRBD1 (6 bases). V lost 5 bases, J lost 0 bases, and 10 bases lay in between. CDR1 is LNHDA, CDR2 SQIVND, per germline (reference sequence). CDR3 size: 14 residues.

This chain uses TRBV6-1 with TRBJ1-2; D ambiguous. The CDR3 is 13 residues long. Looked up from germline, CDR1 is MNHNS and CDR2 is SASEGT. V gave up 2 bases and J gave up 8 bases, with 12 bases separating them. The chain's CDR3 is CASSEQTSLGYTF. CDR3 coding DNA: TGTGCCAGCAGTGAACAGACTTCTTTAGGCTACACCTTC.

The gene calls are TRBV21-1 and TRBJ2-1; the D call in the table, TRBD1, was not verified against the DNA. TRBV21-1 is deemed a pseudogene. The CDR3 contains 16 residues. The CDR3 DNA sequence: TGTGCCAGCAAGGACCGGGACAGGGGTATGTACAATGAGCAGTTCTTC. Its protein product is CASKDRDRGMYNEQFF.

This clone was counted a few times. The chain combines TRBV4-1 with TRBJ2-3, with D unclear. Germline V gives CDR1 MGHRA, CDR2 YSYEKL. V was clipped by 0 bases and J by 0 bases, with 10 bases between them. The CDR3 extends over 16 amino acids. The CDR3 DNA sequence: TGCGCCAGCAGCCAAGATGTTGGCAGGAGCACAGATACGCAGTATTTT. As protein: CASSQDVGRSTDTQYF.